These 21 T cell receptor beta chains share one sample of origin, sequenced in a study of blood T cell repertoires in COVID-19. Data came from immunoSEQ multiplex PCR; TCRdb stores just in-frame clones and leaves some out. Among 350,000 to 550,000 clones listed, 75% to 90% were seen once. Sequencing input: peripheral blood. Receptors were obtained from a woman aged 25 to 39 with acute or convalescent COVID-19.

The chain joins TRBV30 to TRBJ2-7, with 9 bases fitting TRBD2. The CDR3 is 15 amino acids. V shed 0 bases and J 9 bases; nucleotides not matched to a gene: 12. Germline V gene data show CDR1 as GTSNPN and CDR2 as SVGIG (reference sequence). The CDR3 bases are TGTGCCTGGAGTGTACTAAGCGGGGGGCCCAAGAGGCAGTACTTC. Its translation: CAWSVLSGGPKRQYF.

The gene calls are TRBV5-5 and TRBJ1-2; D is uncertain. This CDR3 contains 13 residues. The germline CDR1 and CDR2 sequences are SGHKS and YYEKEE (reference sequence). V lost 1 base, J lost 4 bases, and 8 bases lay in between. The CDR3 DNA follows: TGTGCCAGCAGCTTGCCCTTGGCCTATGGCTACACCTTC. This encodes CASSLPLAYGYTF.

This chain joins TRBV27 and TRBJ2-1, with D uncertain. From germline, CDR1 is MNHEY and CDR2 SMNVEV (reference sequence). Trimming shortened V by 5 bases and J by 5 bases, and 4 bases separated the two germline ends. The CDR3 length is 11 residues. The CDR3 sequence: CASSLNNEQFF. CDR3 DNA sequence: TGTGCCAGCAGTCTAAACAATGAGCAGTTCTTC.

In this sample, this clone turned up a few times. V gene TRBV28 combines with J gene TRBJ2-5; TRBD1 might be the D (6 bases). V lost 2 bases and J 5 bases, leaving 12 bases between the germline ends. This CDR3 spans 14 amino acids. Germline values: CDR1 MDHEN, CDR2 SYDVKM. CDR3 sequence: CASSLHGGGETQYF. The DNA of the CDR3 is TGTGCCAGCAGTTTACATGGGGGCGGGGAGACCCAGTACTTC.

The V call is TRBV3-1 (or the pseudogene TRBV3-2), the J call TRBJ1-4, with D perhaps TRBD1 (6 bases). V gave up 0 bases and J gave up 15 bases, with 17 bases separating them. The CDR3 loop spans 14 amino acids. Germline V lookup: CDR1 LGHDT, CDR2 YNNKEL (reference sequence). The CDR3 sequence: CASSQDSARGKVFF. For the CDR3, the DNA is TGTGCCAGCAGCCAAGATTCGGCCAGGGGCAAGGTGTTTTTT.

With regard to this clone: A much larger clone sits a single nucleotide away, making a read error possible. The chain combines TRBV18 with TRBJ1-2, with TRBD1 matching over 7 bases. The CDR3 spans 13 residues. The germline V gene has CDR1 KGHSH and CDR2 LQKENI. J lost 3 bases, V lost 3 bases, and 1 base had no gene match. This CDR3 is CASSPGQHYGYTF. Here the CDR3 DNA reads TGTGCCAGCTCACCGGGACAGCACTATGGCTACACCTTC.

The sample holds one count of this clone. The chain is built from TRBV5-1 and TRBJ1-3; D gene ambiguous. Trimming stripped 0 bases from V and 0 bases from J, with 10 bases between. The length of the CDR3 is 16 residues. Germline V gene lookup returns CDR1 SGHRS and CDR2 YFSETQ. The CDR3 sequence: CASSLDAELSGNTIYF. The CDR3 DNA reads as TGCGCCAGCAGCTTGGATGCGGAACTCTCTGGAAACACCATATATTTT.

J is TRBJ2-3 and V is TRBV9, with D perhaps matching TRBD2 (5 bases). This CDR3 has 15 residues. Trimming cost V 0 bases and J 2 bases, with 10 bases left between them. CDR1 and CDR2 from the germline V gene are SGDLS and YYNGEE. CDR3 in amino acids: CASSVGSGLTDTQYF. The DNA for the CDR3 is TGTGCCAGCAGCGTAGGGAGCGGACTCACAGATACGCAGTATTTT. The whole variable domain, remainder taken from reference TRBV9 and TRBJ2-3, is DSGVTQTPKHLITATGQRVTLRCSPRSGDLSVYWYQQSLDQGLQFLIQYYNGEERAKGNILERFSAQQFPDLHSELNLSSLELGDSALYFCASSVGSGLTDTQYFGPGTRLTVL.

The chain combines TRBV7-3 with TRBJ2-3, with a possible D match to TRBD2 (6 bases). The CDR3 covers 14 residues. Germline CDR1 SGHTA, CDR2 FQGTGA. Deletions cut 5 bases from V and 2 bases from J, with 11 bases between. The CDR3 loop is CASSTTRDTDTQYF. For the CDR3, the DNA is TGTGCCAGCAGCACTACGCGGGACACAGATACGCAGTATTTT. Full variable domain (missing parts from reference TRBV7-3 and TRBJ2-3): GAGVSQTPSNKVTEKGKYVELRCDPISGHTALYWYRQSLGQGPEFLIYFQGTGAADDSGLPNDRFFAVRPEGSVSTLKIQRTERGDSAVYLCASSTTRDTDTQYFGPGTRLTVL.

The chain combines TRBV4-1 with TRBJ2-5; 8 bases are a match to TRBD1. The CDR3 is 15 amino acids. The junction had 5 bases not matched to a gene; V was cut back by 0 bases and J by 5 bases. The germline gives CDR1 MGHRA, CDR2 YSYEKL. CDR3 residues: CASSQDGQGWETQYF. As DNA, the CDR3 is TGCGCCAGCAGCCAAGACGGACAGGGATGGGAGACCCAGTACTTC.

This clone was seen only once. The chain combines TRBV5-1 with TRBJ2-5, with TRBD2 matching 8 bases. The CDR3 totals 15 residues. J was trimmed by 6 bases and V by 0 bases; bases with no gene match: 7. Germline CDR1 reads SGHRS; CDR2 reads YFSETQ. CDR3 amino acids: CASSLASGGRKTQYF. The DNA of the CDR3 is TGCGCCAGCAGCTTGGCCTCGGGGGGGAGGAAGACCCAGTACTTC.

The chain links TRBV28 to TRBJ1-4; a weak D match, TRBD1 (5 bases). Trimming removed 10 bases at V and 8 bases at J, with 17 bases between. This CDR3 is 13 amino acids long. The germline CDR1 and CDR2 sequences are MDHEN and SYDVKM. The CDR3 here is CATRGGRWEKLFF. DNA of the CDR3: TGTGCCACCCGCGGGGGACGTTGGGAAAAACTGTTTTTT. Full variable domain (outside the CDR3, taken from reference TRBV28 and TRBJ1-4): DVKVTQSSRYLVKRTGEKVFLECVQDMDHENMFWYRQDPGLGLRLIYFSYDVKMKEKGDIPEGYSVSREKKERFSLILESASTNQTSMYLCATRGGRWEKLFFGSGTQLSVL.

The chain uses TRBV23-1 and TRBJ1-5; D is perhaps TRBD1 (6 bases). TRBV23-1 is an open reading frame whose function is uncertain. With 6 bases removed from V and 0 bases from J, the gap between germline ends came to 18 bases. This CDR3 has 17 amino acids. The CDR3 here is CASSKTGHPVSNQPQHF. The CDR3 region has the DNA TGCGCCAGCAGCAAAACGGGACACCCAGTTAGCAATCAGCCCCAGCATTTT.

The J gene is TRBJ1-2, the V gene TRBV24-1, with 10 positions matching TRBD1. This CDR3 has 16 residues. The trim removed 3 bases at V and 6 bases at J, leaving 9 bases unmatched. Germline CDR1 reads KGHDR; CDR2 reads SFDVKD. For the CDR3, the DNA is TGTGCCACCAGTGATCAAGCCGGGACAGGGGTCCATGGCTACACCTTC. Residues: CATSDQAGTGVHGYTF.

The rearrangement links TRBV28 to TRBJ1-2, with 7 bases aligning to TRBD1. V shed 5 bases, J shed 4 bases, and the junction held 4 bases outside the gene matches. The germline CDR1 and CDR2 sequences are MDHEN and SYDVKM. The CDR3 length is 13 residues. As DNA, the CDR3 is TGTGCCAGCAGTCAAGGGGGCGTCTATGGCTACACCTTC. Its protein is CASSQGGVYGYTF.

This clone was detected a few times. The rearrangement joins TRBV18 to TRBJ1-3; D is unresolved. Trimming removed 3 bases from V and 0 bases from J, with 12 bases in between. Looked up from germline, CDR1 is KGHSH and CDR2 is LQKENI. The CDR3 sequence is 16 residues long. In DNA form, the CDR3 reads TGTGCCAGCTCACCCCACAGAGAGGGCTCTGGAAACACCATATATTTT. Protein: CASSPHREGSGNTIYF.

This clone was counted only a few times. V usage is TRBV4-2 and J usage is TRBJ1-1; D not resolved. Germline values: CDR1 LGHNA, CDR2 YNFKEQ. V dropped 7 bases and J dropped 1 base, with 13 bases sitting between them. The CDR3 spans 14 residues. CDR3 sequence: CASNTPGGNTEAFF. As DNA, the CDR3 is TGTGCCAGCAACACACCCGGAGGGAACACTGAAGCTTTCTTT.

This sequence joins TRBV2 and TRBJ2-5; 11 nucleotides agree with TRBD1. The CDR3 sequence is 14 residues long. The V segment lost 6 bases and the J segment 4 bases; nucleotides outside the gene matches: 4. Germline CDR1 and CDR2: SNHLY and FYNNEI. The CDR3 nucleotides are TGTGCCAGCAGGCGGACAGGGGGCGGAGAGACCCAGTACTTC. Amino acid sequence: CASRRTGGGETQYF. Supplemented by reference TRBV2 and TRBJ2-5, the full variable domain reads EPEVTQTPSHQVTQMGQEVILRCVPISNHLYFYWYRQILGQKVEFLVSFYNNEISEKSEIFDDQFSVERPDGSNFTLKIRSTKLEDSAMYFCASRRTGGGETQYFGPGTRLLVL.

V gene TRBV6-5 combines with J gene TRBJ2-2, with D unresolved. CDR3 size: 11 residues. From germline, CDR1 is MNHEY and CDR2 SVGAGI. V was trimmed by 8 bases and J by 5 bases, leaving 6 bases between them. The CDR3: CASVETGELFF. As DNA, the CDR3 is TGTGCCAGCGTAGAGACCGGGGAGCTGTTTTTT.

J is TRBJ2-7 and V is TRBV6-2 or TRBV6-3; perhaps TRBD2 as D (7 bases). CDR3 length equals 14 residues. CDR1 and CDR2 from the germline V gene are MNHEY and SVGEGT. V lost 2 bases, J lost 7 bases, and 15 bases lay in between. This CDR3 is CASSYGGAKWEQYF. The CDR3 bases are TGTGCCAGCAGTTACGGGGGGGCAAAATGGGAGCAGTACTTC.

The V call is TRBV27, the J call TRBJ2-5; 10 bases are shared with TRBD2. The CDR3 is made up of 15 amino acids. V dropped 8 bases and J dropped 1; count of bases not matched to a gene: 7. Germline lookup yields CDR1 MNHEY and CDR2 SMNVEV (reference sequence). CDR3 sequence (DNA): TGTGCCAGCCGCCTAGCGGGAGCCCCCCAAGAGACCCAGTACTTC. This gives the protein CASRLAGAPQETQYF.